This T cell receptor (beta chain) was found in a study of response to subunit inactivated influenza vaccine. Study-level results: Each seasonal influenza vaccination recruits few new T cells, the authors suggested.

TCRdb used MiXCR to reprocess the RT-PCR reads, holding one entry per CDR3 protein. The table records about 520,000 distinct CDR3 sequences, less than 30% of them present only once. Comments on this clonotype: Its antigen remains unknown.

The starting material was CD4+ T cells sorted from PBMCs, obtained more than 4 days after vaccination. The sequence was collected from a man aged 50-60 years who received an inactivated influenza vaccine.

The CDR3 coding sequence is TGTGCCAGCAGCTTAAGCGCAGGGATTGTTCTGCCCCAGCATTTT. Translation: CASSLSAGIVLPQHF. The chain links TRBV7-6 to TRBJ1-5; perhaps TRBD1 as D (5 bases). The V and J ends lost 2 bases and 9 bases respectively, with 17 bases between them. The CDR3 spans 15 residues. CDR1 SGHVS and CDR2 FNYEAQ come from the germline V gene.